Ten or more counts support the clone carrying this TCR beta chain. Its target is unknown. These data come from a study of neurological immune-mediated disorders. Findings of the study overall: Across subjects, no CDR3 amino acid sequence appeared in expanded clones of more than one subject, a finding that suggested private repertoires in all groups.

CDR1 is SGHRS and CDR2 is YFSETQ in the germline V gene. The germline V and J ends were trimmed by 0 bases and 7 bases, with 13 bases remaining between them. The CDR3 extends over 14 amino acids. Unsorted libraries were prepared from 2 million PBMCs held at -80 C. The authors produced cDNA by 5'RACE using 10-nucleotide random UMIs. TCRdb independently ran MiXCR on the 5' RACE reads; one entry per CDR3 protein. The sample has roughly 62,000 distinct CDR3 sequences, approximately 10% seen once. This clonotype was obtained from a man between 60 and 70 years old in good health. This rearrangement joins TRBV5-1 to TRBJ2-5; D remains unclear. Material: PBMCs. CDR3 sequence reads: CASSLATDLGTQYF. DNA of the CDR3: TGCGCCAGCAGCTTGGCCACTGACCTGGGGACCCAGTACTTC.